The rows below give T cell receptor beta chains drawn from one sample of a study of cytomegalovirus exposure and HLA in healthy donors. The table came from immunoSEQ multiplex PCR; TCRdb's copy has only in-frame clones and leaves some out. The sample lists more than 100,000 clones, approximately 79% occurring once. What was sequenced was PBMCs. The receptors were sampled from a man aged 45-65 years in good health and CMV-seropositive. Both conserved end residues are part of each CDR3. A D gene is named only where the DNA matches it firmly. A row's size may be missing; if present it is once, few, many or a size class.

D: NA; size: NA; J: TRBJ1-2; V: TRBV6-1; DNA: TGTGCCAGCAGTGTGGGTAGAGGAGACTATGGCTACACCTTC; CDR3: CASSVGRGDYGYTF
D: NA; size: NA; J: TRBJ2-3; V: TRBV10-2; DNA: TGCGCCACCCGCCCCTTAGCGAGAGACACAGATACGCAGTATTTT; CDR3: CATRPLARDTDTQYF
D: TRBD1; size: NA; J: TRBJ2-7; V: TRBV5-4; DNA: TGTGCCAGCAGCTTTGGGACAGGGGTTTACGAGCAGTACTTC; CDR3: CASSFGTGVYEQYF
D: TRBD1; size: NA; J: TRBJ2-2; V: TRBV15; DNA: TGTGCCACCACCCCCCATAACAGGGGGCTTAACACCGGGGAGCTGTTTTTT; CDR3: CATTPHNRGLNTGELFF
D: TRBD2; size: NA; J: TRBJ2-2; V: TRBV14; DNA: TGTGCCAGCAGCCAACACGGGGGGTTCGGGGAGCTGTTTTTT; CDR3: CASSQHGGFGELFF
D: NA; size: NA; J: TRBJ1-2; V: TRBV6-5; DNA: TGTGCCAGCAGTTACCGGGCAGGGGTGTTCTACACCTTC; CDR3: CASSYRAGVFYTF
D: TRBD2; size: NA; J: TRBJ2-5; V: TRBV28; DNA: TGTGCCAGCAGTTTCTCTAAGCGGGGCCGTGGGGAGACCCAGTACTTC; CDR3: CASSFSKRGRGETQYF
D: TRBD1; size: few; J: TRBJ1-2; V: TRBV5-5; DNA: TGTGCCAGCAGCTTGAATTCAGGGGGCCCTAGCTACACCTTC; CDR3: CASSLNSGGPSYTF
D: TRBD1; size: NA; J: TRBJ2-2; V: TRBV5-1; DNA: TGCGCCACAGCCACAGGGGGCGCTGGCACCGGGGAGCTGTTTTTT; CDR3: CATATGGAGTGELFF
D: NA; size: NA; J: TRBJ2-2; V: TRBV7-6; DNA: TGTGCCAGCAGCCATGGCAGGTCCAGCACCGGGGAGCTGTTTTTT; CDR3: CASSHGRSSTGELFF
D: TRBD1; size: NA; J: TRBJ2-1; V: TRBV7-3; DNA: TGTGCCAGCAATCAGGGGGCTAACTACAATGAGCAGTTCTTC; CDR3: CASNQGANYNEQFF
D: NA; size: NA; J: TRBJ1-2; V: TRBV5-1; DNA: TGCGCCAGCAGCTTGTTCCAGGACAACAACTATGGCTACACCTTC; CDR3: CASSLFQDNNYGYTF
D: NA; size: NA; J: TRBJ1-5; V: TRBV2; DNA: TGTGCCAGCGGCCAAGACAGCGCATATAGCAATCAGCCCCAGCATTTT; CDR3: CASGQDSAYSNQPQHF
D: NA; size: NA; J: TRBJ1-3; V: TRBV19; DNA: TGTGCCAGTAGTATGGGCATCTCTGGAAACACCATATATTTT; CDR3: CASSMGISGNTIYF
D: NA; size: NA; J: TRBJ1-2; V: TRBV18; DNA: TGTGCCAGCTCACAGGGACTGGATGGCTACACCTTC; CDR3: CASSQGLDGYTF
D: TRBD2; size: NA; J: TRBJ2-5; V: TRBV4-3; DNA: TGCGCCAGCAGCCAGGGGACTAGCGGCCAAGAGACCCAGTACTTC; CDR3: CASSQGTSGQETQYF
D: NA; size: NA; J: TRBJ1-2; V: TRBV20-1; DNA: TGCAGTGCTAGGGAGCGGGGTGGCTACACCTTC; CDR3: CSARERGGYTF
D: NA; size: once; J: TRBJ2-2; V: TRBV2; DNA: TGTGCCAGCAGTGTTCGGGGCGGGGAGCTGTTTTTT; CDR3: CASSVRGGELFF
D: NA; size: NA; J: TRBJ2-3; V: TRBV6-6; DNA: TGTGCCAGCTCAGGGGGACTCGGAAGGGGCACAGATACGCAGTATTTT; CDR3: CASSGGLGRGTDTQYF
D: TRBD2; size: NA; J: TRBJ2-7; V: TRBV7-9; DNA: TGTTCCAGCAGCTCCTCGGGACTAGCGGGAGGAGCCTACGAGCAGTACTTC; CDR3: CSSSSSGLAGGAYEQYF
D: NA; size: NA; J: TRBJ1-1; V: TRBV6-1; DNA: TGTGCCAGCAGCCTCTTGACAGGTGAAGCTTTCTTT; CDR3: CASSLLTGEAFF
D: TRBD1; size: NA; J: TRBJ2-1; V: TRBV6-4; DNA: TGTGCCAGCGGAATCGACAGGGGAACCTACAATGAGCAGTTCTTC; CDR3: CASGIDRGTYNEQFF
D: TRBD1; size: NA; J: TRBJ1-1; V: TRBV6-5; DNA: TGTGCCAGCAGTCGACAGGGTTCGAACACTGAAGCTTTCTTT; CDR3: CASSRQGSNTEAFF
D: NA; size: NA; J: TRBJ1-6; V: TRBV2; DNA: TGTGCCAGCACCCTCAGGGAAAATTCACCCCTCCACTTT; CDR3: CASTLRENSPLHF
D: NA; size: NA; J: TRBJ2-7; V: TRBV7-2; DNA: TGTGCCAGCAGCTTTGACAGATATACCTACGAGCAGTACTTC; CDR3: CASSFDRYTYEQYF
D: NA; size: NA; J: TRBJ2-7; V: TRBV29-1; DNA: TGCAGCGTTTCGAGCCTCTACGAGCAGTACTTC; CDR3: CSVSSLYEQYF
D: NA; size: NA; J: TRBJ1-1; V: TRBV10-3; DNA: TGTGCCATCAGTGAGTCCCAGGGAAGGAACACTGAAGCTTTCTTT; CDR3: CAISESQGRNTEAFF
D: NA; size: NA; J: TRBJ1-5; V: TRBV6-4; DNA: TGTGCCAGCAGTGAGGCAGAAAATCAGCCCCAGCATTTT; CDR3: CASSEAENQPQHF
D: TRBD1; size: NA; J: TRBJ1-6; V: TRBV4-1; DNA: TGCGCCAGCAGCCAAGGTTTAGGACAGGGTGCGAATTCACCCCTCCACTTT; CDR3: CASSQGLGQGANSPLHF
D: NA; size: once; J: TRBJ1-2; V: TRBV29-1; DNA: TGCAGCGTTGACCAGGGTCAGGGCTACACCTTC; CDR3: CSVDQGQGYTF
D: NA; size: few; J: TRBJ1-5; V: TRBV27; DNA: TGTGCCAGCAGTAGGGGGATGACGGGGACGAGCAATCAGCCCCAGCATTTT; CDR3: CASSRGMTGTSNQPQHF